Below are 5 T cell receptor beta chains sequenced from a single sample in a study of Ad26.COV2.S vaccination and SARS-CoV-2 variants. The protocol was immunoSEQ multiplex PCR, while the TCRdb copy is restricted to in-frame clones and leaves out a portion. Counted here are 180,000 or so clones, 87% occurring once; the ten biggest clones make up 5% to 6.5%. The material sequenced was peripheral blood, taken after recovery from COVID-19. The receptors derive from a human donor who had recovered from COVID-19.

This rearrangement joins TRBV30 to TRBJ2-3, with 9 bases fitting TRBD1. This CDR3 comprises 15 residues. Germline values: CDR1 GTSNPN, CDR2 SVGIG (reference sequence). V trimming: 5 bases; J trimming: 5 bases; junction bases outside the gene matches: 11. The CDR3 region has the DNA TGTGCCTGGGGACAAAACAGGGGGCTTAGAGATACGCAGTATTTT. It encodes CAWGQNRGLRDTQYF.

The V gene is TRBV5-6, the J gene TRBJ2-2; the match to TRBD2 covers 10 bases. The J segment lost 5 bases and the V segment lost 0 bases, leaving 7 bases of the junction unmatched. The V gene's germline CDR1 is SGHDT and CDR2 YYEEEE. The CDR3 sequence is 17 residues long. CDR3 loop: CASSLGLAGRGTGELFF. As DNA, the CDR3 is TGTGCCAGCAGCTTGGGACTAGCGGGCCGAGGGACCGGGGAGCTGTTTTTT.

The chain is built from TRBV5-1 and TRBJ1-2, with 7 positions matching TRBD1. Trimming took 4 bases from V and 4 from J; bases not matched to a gene: 7. Germline CDR1 is SGHRS and CDR2 is YFSETQ. CDR3 length: 14 amino acids. In DNA form, the CDR3 reads TGCGCCAGCAGCCCAGGACAGGCTTCCTATGGCTACACCTTC. Its protein product is CASSPGQASYGYTF.

This sequence joins TRBV3-1 (or the pseudogene TRBV3-2) and TRBJ1-5; 7 bases align to TRBD1. After removal of 3 bases from V and 11 bases from J, the junction contained 7 bases not matched to a gene. There are 13 residues in the CDR3. Germline V gene lookup returns CDR1 LGHDT and CDR2 YNNKEL (reference sequence). This chain's CDR3 is CASSQGVGTAQHF. CDR3 sequence (DNA): TGTGCCAGCAGCCAGGGGGTGGGGACAGCCCAGCATTTT.

This clone came up once. The V and J genes are TRBV4-1 and TRBJ2-5; TRBD1 might be the D (6 bases). Germline CDR1 and CDR2: MGHRA and YSYEKL. CDR3 length equals 16 residues. Trimming stripped 2 bases from V and 2 bases from J, with 15 bases between. The CDR3 loop reads CASSQSPDRPQETQYF. DNA of the CDR3: TGCGCCAGCAGCCAATCTCCCGACAGGCCTCAAGAGACCCAGTACTTC.